This TCR beta chain comes out of a study of blood T cell repertoires in COVID-19. For the study at large: Samples representing acute and convalescent COVID-19 were sourced from the United States, Italy and Spain.

Trimming stripped 0 bases from V and 0 bases from J, with 12 bases between. Germline V gives CDR1 LGHNA, CDR2 YNFKEQ. This CDR3 comprises 17 residues. Method: immunoSEQ multiplex PCR; TCRdb's copy keeps in-frame clones and lacks some. The table records 200,000 to 250,000 clones, approximately 88% of them present only once. The source of this sequence is a man aged 55 to 70 who had recovered from COVID-19. The rearrangement uses TRBV4-2 and TRBJ1-5, with a weak D call TRBD1 (5 bases). Sequenced material: peripheral blood. Here the CDR3 DNA reads TGTGCCAGCAGCCAAGATGGGCGGGGGGATAGCAATCAGCCCCAGCATTTT. This gives the protein CASSQDGRGDSNQPQHF.